A single sample gave rise to the 26 T cell receptor beta chains below, sequenced in a study of blood T cell repertoires in COVID-19. TCRdb's copy holds only in-frame clones and misses some; the assay was immunoSEQ multiplex PCR. The sample lists approximately 19,000 clones, about 81% seen once, with over 7.5% in the top ten. The sample taken for sequencing was peripheral blood. These receptors were taken from a man aged 55-75 years with acute or convalescent COVID-19.

This clone showed up just a few times. The rearrangement joins TRBV2 to TRBJ2-5; TRBD2 agrees at 11 bases. The CDR3 spans 15 residues. V lost 4 bases, J lost 5 bases, and 6 bases stayed unmatched. Germline values: CDR1 SNHLY, CDR2 FYNNEI. The CDR3: CASSVLAGGWETQYF. CDR3 DNA: TGTGCCAGCAGTGTTTTAGCGGGGGGGTGGGAGACCCAGTACTTC.

The rearrangement uses TRBV28 and TRBJ2-3; 9 positions match TRBD1. Trimming cost V 4 bases and J 3 bases; bases outside gene matches: 8. This CDR3 has 16 amino acids. Germline lookup yields CDR1 MDHEN and CDR2 SYDVKM. In DNA form, the CDR3 reads TGTGCCAGCAGTTCCCCGGGACAGGGTTCGACAGATACGCAGTATTTT. Translation gives CASSSPGQGSTDTQYF.

The chain is built from TRBV19 and TRBJ2-5, with D tentatively TRBD1 (6 bases). This CDR3 is built from 14 residues. Germline lookup yields CDR1 LNHDA and CDR2 SQIVND (reference sequence). Trimming cost V 5 bases and J 4 bases, with 14 bases left between them. In DNA form, the CDR3 reads TGTGCCAGTAGTCCACCCGGGACACGAGAGACCCAGTACTTC. Amino acids: CASSPPGTRETQYF.

This chain connects TRBV6-5 to TRBJ1-5; tentative D call: TRBD1 (5 bases). V was pared by 7 bases and J by 0 bases, with 10 bases between. The V gene's germline CDR1 is MNHEY and CDR2 SVGAGI. CDR3 size: 14 residues. DNA of the CDR3: TGTGCCAGCAAGGAGGGGTATAGCAATCAGCCCCAGCATTTT. It is translated as CASKEGYSNQPQHF.

This clone was observed a handful of times. This chain connects TRBV7-3 to TRBJ2-7; TRBD1 matches 11 bases. CDR1 SGHTA and CDR2 FQGTGA come from the germline V gene. Unmatched junction bases numbered 4, after V lost 5 bases and J lost 4 bases. The CDR3 length is 14 residues. In DNA, the CDR3 is TGTGCCAGCAGCATAGGACAGGGGGCTTACGAGCAGTACTTC. Its protein is CASSIGQGAYEQYF.

This clone was recorded only once. The rearrangement uses TRBV23-1 and TRBJ2-2; 12 nucleotides agree with TRBD2. TRBV23-1 is flagged as an ORF with uncertain function. The CDR3 covers 18 residues. The junction had 2 bases not matched to a gene; V was cut back by 0 bases and J by 0 bases. The DNA for the CDR3 is TGCGCCAGCAGTCAATCCTCTAGCGGGGGGGCGAACACCGGGGAGCTGTTTTTT. Protein product: CASSQSSSGGANTGELFF.

The rearrangement links TRBV10-3 to TRBJ1-2; weak D call: TRBD1 (5 bases). Deletions cut 8 bases from V and 3 bases from J, with 10 bases between. This CDR3 comprises 12 residues. The germline CDR1 and CDR2 sequences are ENHRY and SYGVKD. The CDR3 loop is CAILGTDYGYTF. The CDR3, as DNA: TGTGCCATCCTCGGGACTGACTATGGCTACACCTTC.

The chain recombines TRBV5-4 with TRBJ1-3, with TRBD1 matching over 8 bases. Germline CDR1 is SGHNT and CDR2 is YYREEE (reference sequence). The CDR3 extends over 16 amino acids. Trimming removed 4 bases from V and 4 bases from J; junction bases left unmatched: 10. The CDR3 here is CASSTTDRGTGNTIYF. The CDR3 bases are TGTGCCAGCAGCACAACAGACAGGGGAACGGGAAACACCATATATTTT.

This clone was seen only once. The CDR3 nucleotides read TGTGCCAGCTCACCGACAGGGGAAGGGACCCAGTACTTC. This sequence encodes CASSPTGEGTQYF. The V call is TRBV18, the J call TRBJ2-5; 8 positions agree with TRBD1. This CDR3 has 13 amino acids. The germline CDR1 and CDR2 sequences are KGHSH and LQKENI. V was pared by 3 bases and J by 7 bases, with 4 bases of the junction left unmatched.

The chain uses TRBV11-2 and TRBJ2-7; the match to TRBD2 covers 7 bases. Germline values: CDR1 SGHAT, CDR2 FQNNGV. With V trimmed by 8 bases and J by 7 bases, 17 bases remained unmatched. CDR3 size: 15 residues. In DNA, the CDR3 is TGTGCCAGCCGCGCCTTGGGGAGGGACTCTAATGAGCAGTACTTC. Residues: CASRALGRDSNEQYF.

The chain has TRBV5-5 and TRBJ2-6; 7 nucleotides line up with TRBD1. Per germline, CDR1 SGHKS and CDR2 YYEKEE (reference sequence). This CDR3 is built from 17 residues. The V and J ends lost 6 bases and 0 bases, in that order; junction bases with no gene match: 9. The CDR3 sequence: CASTKTGQLSGANVLTF. The CDR3 DNA sequence: TGTGCCAGCACCAAGACAGGGCAACTCTCTGGGGCCAACGTCCTGACTTTC.

This sequence joins TRBV7-2 and TRBJ1-2; weak D call: TRBD1 (6 bases). CDR1 and CDR2 (germline): SGHTA, FQGNSA. Deletions cut 5 bases from V and 5 bases from J, with 18 bases between. This CDR3 has 15 amino acids. CDR3: CASSPDSTFLYGYTF. In DNA form, the CDR3 reads TGTGCCAGCAGCCCGGACAGTACATTCCTTTATGGCTACACCTTC.

The chain combines TRBV19 with TRBJ1-2; 8 positions agree with TRBD1. The CDR3 contains 13 residues. Germline lookup yields CDR1 LNHDA and CDR2 SQIVND (reference sequence). The J segment lost 4 bases and the V segment lost 5 bases, leaving 3 bases of the junction unmatched. The CDR3 region has the DNA TGTGCCAGTAGTCCCAGGGGGCTCTATGGCTACACCTTC. The encoded protein is CASSPRGLYGYTF.

Concerning this clone itself: The same CDR3 also results from other DNA sequences found in this sample. V usage is TRBV5-1 and J usage is TRBJ2-5; D is perhaps TRBD1 (6 bases). The CDR3 runs 13 residues. V lost 0 bases, J lost 4 bases, and 7 bases lay in between. Looked up from germline, CDR1 is SGHRS and CDR2 is YFSETQ. This CDR3 reads CASSLEGGETQYF. The CDR3 DNA is TGCGCCAGCAGCTTGGAAGGGGGAGAGACCCAGTACTTC. Looking up the rest from reference TRBV5-1 and TRBJ2-5 gives the full variable domain: KAGVTQTPRYLIKTRGQQVTLSCSPISGHRSVSWYQQTPGQGLQFLFEYFSETQRNKGNFPGRFSGRQFSNSRSEMNVSTLELGDSALYLCASSLEGGETQYFGPGTRLLVL.

The V call is TRBV6-5, the J call TRBJ1-2; no firm D call. CDR3 size: 11 residues. The germline CDR1 and CDR2 sequences are MNHEY and SVGAGI. Trimming left V 5 bases short and J 2 bases short, with 3 bases between. CDR3 sequence (DNA): TGTGCCAGCAGTCGGAACTATGGCTACACCTTC. It yields the protein CASSRNYGYTF.

The V and J genes are TRBV28 and TRBJ2-5, with 9 bases matching TRBD2. This CDR3 comprises 14 residues. The V segment lost 3 bases and the J segment 5 bases; nucleotides outside the gene matches: 4. Germline CDR1 MDHEN, CDR2 SYDVKM. The CDR3: CASSLSGGRETQYF. In nucleotides, the CDR3 is TGTGCCAGCAGTTTGAGCGGGGGGCGGGAGACCCAGTACTTC.

This clone was seen a single time. The chain combines TRBV7-2 with TRBJ2-7, with TRBD2 matching over 10 bases. The CDR3 sequence is 16 residues long. Per germline, CDR1 SGHTA and CDR2 FQGNSA. V shed 3 bases and J 0 bases; nucleotides not matched to a gene: 5. CDR3 region: CASSFGSGGISYEQYF. CDR3 bases: TGTGCCAGCAGCTTCGGTAGCGGGGGGATCTCCTACGAGCAGTACTTC.

This chain links TRBV21-1 with TRBJ1-1; the table names TRBD1, a call not compared with the DNA. TRBV21-1 is a documented pseudogene. The CDR3 has 19 residues. CDR3 bases: TGTGCCAGCAGCTCTCATAAAACGGGGACAGAGCCCTTTAGAGGTGAAGCTTTCTTT. Its translation is CASSSHKTGTEPFRGEAFF.

The table lists this clone with a count of one. The rearrangement links TRBV11-2 to TRBJ2-7; D may be TRBD2 (6 bases). The ends were cut back, 2 bases at V and 6 bases at J, with 11 bases in the middle. This CDR3 spans 13 amino acids. Germline V gene lookup returns CDR1 SGHAT and CDR2 FQNNGV. CDR3 nucleotide sequence: TGTGCCAGCAGCTTAAATTTCGGGAGCGAGCAGTACTTC. Translating gives CASSLNFGSEQYF.

The chain employs TRBV6-5 and TRBJ1-2; a weak D match, TRBD1 (5 bases). The V and J ends lost 7 bases and 3 bases respectively, with 9 bases between them. CDR3 size: 12 residues. Germline lookup yields CDR1 MNHEY and CDR2 SVGAGI. In DNA, the CDR3 is TGTGCCAGCACGGGCAGGGACTATGGCTACACCTTC. Its translation is CASTGRDYGYTF.

In DNA, the CDR3 is TGTGCTAGTGGTTTCGACAGGCCCACAGATACGCAGTATTTT. Protein: CASGFDRPTDTQYF. V gene TRBV12-5 combines with J gene TRBJ2-3, with a tentative D call TRBD1 (6 bases). The V gene's germline CDR1 is LGHNT and CDR2 FRNRAP. This CDR3 spans 14 amino acids. The ends were cut back, 3 bases at V and 2 bases at J, with 9 bases in the middle.

This chain uses TRBV11-2 with TRBJ1-2; D is uncertain. Germline V CDR1 and CDR2: SGHAT, FQNNGV. With 5 bases removed from V and 4 bases from J, the gap between germline ends came to 17 bases. The CDR3 runs to 15 residues. The DNA of the CDR3 is TGTGCCAGCAGCGCCACCCCGGGAGCTCGCTATGGCTACACCTTC. Translation gives CASSATPGARYGYTF.

The V and J genes are TRBV4-1 and TRBJ2-5; 8 positions match TRBD2. The CDR3 runs 17 residues. Trimming removed 4 bases from V and 4 bases from J; junction bases left unmatched: 14. The germline V gene has CDR1 MGHRA and CDR2 YSYEKL. The DNA of the CDR3 is TGCGCCAGCAGCCCCCATCGGGGGGGGCGACATGGAGAGACCCAGTACTTC. This sequence encodes CASSPHRGGRHGETQYF.

V usage is TRBV18 and J usage is TRBJ1-2; D remains unclear. V lost 3 bases, J lost 6 bases, and 14 bases lay in between. The CDR3 has 14 residues. Germline CDR1 reads KGHSH; CDR2 reads LQKENI. CDR3 sequence (DNA): TGTGCCAGCTCACCTGCGGCAAGTGAGGATGGCTACACCTTC. Its protein product is CASSPAASEDGYTF.

This chain connects TRBV18 to TRBJ1-2, with unresolved D. CDR1 is KGHSH and CDR2 is LQKENI in the germline V gene. V dropped 2 bases and J dropped 8 bases, with 6 bases sitting between them. The CDR3 contains 11 residues. The CDR3 nucleotides are TGTGCCAGCTCACCAGGCACGGGCTACACCTTC. It translates to CASSPGTGYTF. Full variable domain (remainder filled in from reference TRBV18 and TRBJ1-2): NAGVMQNPRHLVRRRGQEARLRCSPMKGHSHVYWYRQLPEEGLKFMVYLQKENIIDESGMPKERFSAEFPKEGPSILRIQQVVRGDSAAYFCASSPGTGYTFGSGTRLTVV.

This rearrangement joins TRBV2 to TRBJ1-2, with D perhaps TRBD1 (5 bases). The V and J ends lost 7 bases and 0 bases respectively, with 12 bases between them. Germline values: CDR1 SNHLY, CDR2 FYNNEI. This CDR3 comprises 14 residues. The CDR3 DNA reads as TGTGCCAGCATTGCAACAGGCTCTAACTATGGCTACACCTTC. It is translated as CASIATGSNYGYTF. Drawing the rest from reference TRBV2 and TRBJ1-2, the complete variable domain is EPEVTQTPSHQVTQMGQEVILRCVPISNHLYFYWYRQILGQKVEFLVSFYNNEISEKSEIFDDQFSVERPDGSNFTLKIRSTKLEDSAMYFCASIATGSNYGYTFGSGTRLTVV.